A selection of T cell receptor beta chains follows, all from one sample in a study of cytomegalovirus exposure and HLA in healthy donors. Sequenced by immunoSEQ multiplex PCR; TCRdb stores in-frame clones only, minus some. Here the sample spans some 130,000 clones, about 88% being singletons. Sample: PBMCs. The source of these receptors is a woman aged 18-30 years in good health and CMV-seronegative. The CDR3 runs from the conserved cysteine through the conserved F or W. Fields, in order: clone size, D gene, V gene, J gene, CDR3 DNA, CDR3 protein. A D gene is named only where the DNA matches it firmly. For some rows the clone size is stated as once, few or many, or as a class when expanded; others skip it.

NA	NA	TRBV5-8	TRBJ2-1	TGTGCCAGCAGCTTCTCCCCCAATGAGCAGTTCTTC	CASSFSPNEQFF
NA	NA	TRBV4-1	TRBJ1-4	TGCGCCAGCAGCCAAGAGGCCCCCGGGGAGTATGGTAATGAAAAACTGTTTTTT	CASSQEAPGEYGNEKLFF
NA	NA	TRBV5-1	TRBJ2-7	TGCGCCAGCAGCCCAGGGAGGGGGACCCACTACGAGCAGTACTTC	CASSPGRGTHYEQYF
NA	NA	TRBV28	TRBJ1-2	TGTGCCAGCAGTTTCGGCGGATCATATGGCTACACCTTC	CASSFGGSYGYTF
NA	TRBD1	TRBV7-8	TRBJ1-3	TGTGCCAGCAGCCCGACTCAGGGGGCTTATGGAAACACCATATATTTT	CASSPTQGAYGNTIYF
NA	TRBD2	TRBV6-5	TRBJ2-7	TGTGCCAGCAGTTACTCGTTTGGGGGGGACTCCTACGAGCAGTACTTC	CASSYSFGGDSYEQYF
once	NA	TRBV7-8	TRBJ1-1	TGTGCCAGCAGCTTAGCGGGTGGTCAGGCGAGCGAAGCTTTCTTT	CASSLAGGQASEAFF
NA	TRBD1	TRBV28	TRBJ1-2	TGTGCCAGTCATTTGGGGGGACAGGGCGTCTATGGCTACACCTTC	CASHLGGQGVYGYTF
NA	NA	TRBV7-9	TRBJ1-2	TGTGCCAGCAGCTCTGGACAGAATTATGGCTACACCTTC	CASSSGQNYGYTF
NA	TRBD1	TRBV6-5	TRBJ1-1	TGTGCCAGCACGGGACAGATGAACACTGAAGCTTTCTTT	CASTGQMNTEAFF
NA	NA	TRBV5-4	TRBJ1-5	TGTGCCAGCAGCTTCGGACAGAATAGCAATCAGCCCCAGCATTTT	CASSFGQNSNQPQHF
NA	NA	TRBV7-9	TRBJ1-6	TGTGCCAGCAGGCAGGCGCTTTCACCCCTCCACTTT	CASRQALSPLHF
NA	TRBD2	TRBV11-3	TRBJ2-1	TGTGCCAGCAGCCCCGGACTAGCGGGGGGCAGTGAGCAGTTCTTC	CASSPGLAGGSEQFF
NA	NA	TRBV5-1	TRBJ1-1	TGCGCCAGCAGCGAGCAGGACGCCCGGGGAGCTTTCTTT	CASSEQDARGAFF
NA	NA	TRBV5-4	TRBJ1-1	TGTGCCAGCACCTTACGGGGGGTGAACACTGAAGCTTTCTTT	CASTLRGVNTEAFF
NA	NA	TRBV11-1	TRBJ2-1	TGTGCCAGCAGCTTAGGTACGGGTCGAACCTACAATGAGCAGTTCTTC	CASSLGTGRTYNEQFF
NA	NA	TRBV2	TRBJ1-5	TGTGCCAGCGGTACTATAATTGGCAATCAGCCCCAGCATTTT	CASGTIIGNQPQHF
NA	NA	TRBV5-4	TRBJ1-2	TGTGCCAGCAGCTTGATCCAGAATAGGGGCTATGGCTACACCTTC	CASSLIQNRGYGYTF
NA	NA	TRBV6-1	TRBJ2-5	TGTGCCAGCACCACAAAAGGAGAGGAGACCCAGTACTTC	CASTTKGEETQYF
NA	TRBD1	TRBV15	TRBJ2-7	TGTGCCACCAGCAGAGATACAGGGGGCCATTTGGAGCAGTACTTC	CATSRDTGGHLEQYF
NA	NA	TRBV11-2	TRBJ2-5	TGTGCCAGCAGCTTAGATTATGCGGCCGCCCAAGAGACCCAGTACTTC	CASSLDYAAAQETQYF
NA	NA	TRBV7-9	TRBJ2-1	TGTGCCAGCAGCTTATCAGGGCGCTACAATGAGCAGTTCTTC	CASSLSGRYNEQFF
once	NA	TRBV5-8	TRBJ1-4	TGTGCCAGCAGCCCCGGCGTGGGGCTGGGAAAACTGTTTTTT	CASSPGVGLGKLFF
NA	NA	TRBV5-1	TRBJ2-7	TGCGCCAGCAGCTTGGGCACTCTAAGCTCCTACGAGCAGTACTTC	CASSLGTLSSYEQYF
NA	NA	TRBV2	TRBJ1-6	TGTGCCAGCGGGGCGGAGGGTCGTTCACCCCTCCACTTT	CASGAEGRSPLHF
NA	TRBD2	TRBV7-2	TRBJ2-1	TGTGCCAGCAGCTTAGCGGGGGGGGTTTACAATGAGCAGTTCTTC	CASSLAGGVYNEQFF